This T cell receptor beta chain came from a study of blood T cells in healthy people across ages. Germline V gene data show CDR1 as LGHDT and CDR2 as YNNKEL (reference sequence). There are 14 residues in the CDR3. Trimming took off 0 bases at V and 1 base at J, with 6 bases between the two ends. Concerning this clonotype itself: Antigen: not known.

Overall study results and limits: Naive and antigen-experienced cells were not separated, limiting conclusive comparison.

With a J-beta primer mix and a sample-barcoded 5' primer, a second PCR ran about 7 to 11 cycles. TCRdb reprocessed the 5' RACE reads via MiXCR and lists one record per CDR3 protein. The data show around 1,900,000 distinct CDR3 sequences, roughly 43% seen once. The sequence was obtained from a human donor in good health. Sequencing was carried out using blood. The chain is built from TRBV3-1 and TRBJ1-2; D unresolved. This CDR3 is CASSQEWNNYGYTF. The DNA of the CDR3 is TGTGCCAGCAGCCAAGAATGGAATAACTATGGCTACACCTTC. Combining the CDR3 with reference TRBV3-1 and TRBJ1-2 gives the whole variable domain DTAVSQTPKYLVTQMGNDKSIKCEQNLGHDTMYWYKQDSKKFLKIMFSYNNKELIINETVPNRFSPKSPDKAHLNLHINSLELGDSAVYFCASSQEWNNYGYTFGSGTRLTVV.